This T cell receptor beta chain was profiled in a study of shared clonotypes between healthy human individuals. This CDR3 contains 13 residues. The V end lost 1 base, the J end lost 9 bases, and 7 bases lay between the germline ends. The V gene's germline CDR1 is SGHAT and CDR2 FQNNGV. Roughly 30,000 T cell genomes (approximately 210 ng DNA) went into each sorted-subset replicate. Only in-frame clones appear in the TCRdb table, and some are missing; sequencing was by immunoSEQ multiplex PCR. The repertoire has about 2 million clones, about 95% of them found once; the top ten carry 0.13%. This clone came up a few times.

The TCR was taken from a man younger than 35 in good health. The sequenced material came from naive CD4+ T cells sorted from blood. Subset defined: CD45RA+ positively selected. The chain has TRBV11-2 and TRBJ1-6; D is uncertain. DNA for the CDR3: TGTGCCAGCAGCTTAGCCAGGATTTCACCCCTCCACTTT. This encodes CASSLARISPLHF. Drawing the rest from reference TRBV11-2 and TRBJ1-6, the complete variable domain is EAGVAQSPRYKIIEKRQSVAFWCNPISGHATLYWYQQILGQGPKLLIQFQNNGVVDDSQLPKDRFSAERLKGVDSTLKIQPAKLEDSAVYLCASSLARISPLHFGNGTRLTVT.